This TCR beta chain stems from a study of beta chain features in type 1 diabetes (dated by TCRdb to 2016 to 2019). Regarding the study in general: No differences in mean age, gender distribution, total cell number or subset yield were found between patients and healthy donors. The study compared TCRB repertoires of sorted circulating CD4+ T cell subsets between recently diagnosed type 1 diabetes patients and matched healthy donors. Regulatory and stem cell-like memory subsets were isolated from only 8 patients and about 8 healthy donors, whereas naive and central memory subsets came from all 30 or so donors. A total of roughly 100 million sorted cells were examined across all samples, and the number of cells per subset was strongly correlated with RNA yield.

Reading the germline V gene gives CDR1 SNHLY and CDR2 FYNNEI. The junction shows trimming of 6 bases on V and 5 bases on J, plus 10 bases between the germline ends. Taken from cysteine to phenylalanine, the CDR3 has 13 residues. Only CDR3 DNA remains: 39 bases, in frame from the first base. The High Capacity cDNA Reverse Transcription Kit was used to reverse transcribe all of the isolated RNA, meaning that expressed TCRB transcripts were what got sequenced. Naive, central memory and regulatory T cell samples underwent deep immunoSEQ sequencing, averaging around 3.9 million total reads per sample. After sorted cells were lysed in RLT buffer, RNA was extracted with DNase-treated RNeasy Micro or Mini kits, with the choice depending on cell number. To prevent cross-contamination, every cell subset was processed on its own, while patient and healthy donor samples were processed together. TCRB sequences were amplified from cDNA with the immunoSEQ multiplex PCR, producing 87-bp fragments spanning the CDR3 region. The amplicons were sequenced using the Illumina HiSeq platform. Regarding the original processing steps: PCR bias was corrected computationally using synthetic template baselines, and reads within Hamming distance 2 were collapsed, with unmergeable singletons discarded. By aligning reads against IMGT, V, D and J genes, CDR3 length, and insertions or deletions at six rearrangement sites were assigned. Clonotype counts were normalized to sorted cell number within each subset before computing true diversity and Gini coefficients with the tcR R package. The overlap coefficient, calculated on TCRB nucleotide sequences, was used to quantify repertoire sharing. As a proxy for the pre-selection repertoire, out-of-frame TCRB sequences from naive cells were analyzed. TCRdb took this table from immuneACCESS and kept in-frame rearrangements with V and J called. Such tables lack part of the clones; where checked against another copy, unresolved V genes explain under half of the gap, and the rest is unexplained. For V, J and clone size, that table is used; D and trimming come from the DNA. In this sample the table shows about 700,000 clones, over 10% of which occur a single time. In total, the top ten clones hold roughly 0.022% of the sample.

From each donor, a single peripheral blood sample of around 0.12 L on average was drawn into heparinised tubes. Naive, central memory, regulatory and stem cell-like memory CD4+ T cells were sorted on a BD FACSAria II using a panel including CD45RO, CCR7, CD25, CD127, CD95 and CD27. Every sorted population had a purity above 95%. PBMCs were isolated immediately by Lymphoprep density gradient centrifugation and stained directly without culture. Samples were stained and sorted in pairs, with one healthy donor and one patient per experiment, so that batch effects were minimized. About this clone itself: No cognate antigen has been identified for it. The sample holds no much larger clone one base away, and base qualities are not on file.

The study at large found these results: Patients with type 1 diabetes made fewer insertions and deleted more nucleotides at VDJ recombination sites, implying thymic rearrangement abnormalities. Naive, central memory and regulatory TCRB repertoires appeared to be more alike among patients than among healthy donors. Shorter templates might be favored by PCR, yet because patient and control samples were amplified and corrected together, any such skew would affect both groups equally. HLA sub-analyses involved small numbers of individuals, so any influence of HLA type on TCRB rearrangement remained unresolved. Sequencing cDNA rather than genomic DNA could over-represent highly expressing activated cells, although activation and CD3 levels did not differ between groups. In all four CD4+ subsets, TCRB CDR3 length was moderately but significantly shorter in type 1 diabetes patients.

The sequence was obtained from a man aged 18 to 29 with type 1 diabetes. The sequence is built from TRBV2 and TRBJ2-2, with the D gene too uncertain to name. Material for sequencing was naive CD4+ T cells from blood. In the paper's terms, the cell subset or site label means: true naive CD4+ T cells. The DNA sequence is given as TGTGCCAGCAGGGAACAGCCTACCGGGGAGCTGTTTTTT. This sequence encodes CASREQPTGELFF.